Below, 7 T cell receptor beta chains from the same sample are listed, as sequenced in a study of spatial heterogeneity in lung cancer. TCRdb re-called the 5' RACE reads through MiXCR, storing one row per CDR3 protein. In the table there are about 100,000 distinct CDR3 sequences, approximately 4.4% of which are singletons. Documented time point: sample taken at primary tumor resection. Study results and limitations: It was found that expanded intratumoral alpha and beta TCR counts tracked tumor mutation counts.

These receptors have no known antigen. The specimen comprised lung tumor tissue, sampled at surgery. All receptors come from a male donor with early-stage non-small cell lung cancer.

The table lists this clonotype with many counts. The chain joins TRBV13 to TRBJ2-3; the D is unclear. The germline V gene encodes CDR1 PRHDT and CDR2 FYEKMQ (reference sequence). Trimming shortened V by 4 bases and J by 5 bases, and 7 bases separated the two germline ends. CDR3 length: 12 residues. CDR3 protein: CASSSTRDTQYF. The CDR3 region has the DNA TGTGCCAGCAGCTCGACCAGAGATACGCAGTATTTT.

This clonotype was seen many times. This sequence joins TRBV2 and TRBJ2-4; possibly TRBD2 for D (6 bases). The V and J ends lost 0 bases and 0 bases respectively, with 12 bases between them. The length of the CDR3 is 17 residues. CDR1 and CDR2 from the germline V gene are SNHLY and FYNNEI. The CDR3 region has the DNA TGTGCCAGCAGTGAAGCGGGGGGTCCTTTAGCCAAAAACATTCAGTACTTC. It specifies CASSEAGGPLAKNIQYF.

The table lists this clonotype with many counts. CDR3 DNA: TGTGCCAGCGGCGCTTCTTCACGCACAGATACGCAGTATTTT. It encodes CASGASSRTDTQYF. The chain uses TRBV6-1 and TRBJ2-3; D uncertain. The germline V gene encodes CDR1 MNHNS and CDR2 SASEGT. V was pared by 8 bases and J by 1 base, with 13 bases between. The CDR3 is made up of 14 amino acids.

This chain connects TRBV6-6 to TRBJ2-5; D call uncertain. The V end lost 2 bases, the J end lost 2 bases, and 3 bases lay between the germline ends. The germline gives CDR1 MNHNY, CDR2 SVGAGI (reference sequence). The CDR3 length is 12 residues. CDR3 DNA: TGTGCCAGCAGTTACGTTCAAGAGACCCAGTACTTC. This encodes CASSYVQETQYF.

This clonotype showed up many times. The rearrangement joins TRBV9 to TRBJ2-3; TRBD2 agrees at 10 bases. This CDR3 is 16 amino acids long. Germline CDR1 and CDR2: SGDLS and YYNGEE. V dropped 1 base and J dropped 7; count of bases not matched to a gene: 9. CDR3 coding DNA: TGTGCCAGCAGCGTATGGGCTAGCGGGAGTCGGTATACGCAGTATTTT. Translating gives CASSVWASGSRYTQYF.

This clonotype was observed a handful of times. The V call is TRBV4-1, the J call TRBJ2-7; 8 nucleotides agree with TRBD1. Germline CDR1 MGHRA, CDR2 YSYEKL. J was trimmed by 5 bases and V by 4 bases; bases with no gene match: 4. The CDR3 covers 13 residues. The CDR3 is CASSLDRGHEQYF. The CDR3 DNA reads as TGCGCCAGCAGCCTCGACAGGGGCCACGAGCAGTACTTC.

This clonotype came up many times. In DNA, the CDR3 is TGTGCCAGCAGGCCGTTCCTGCGGGAGAGCCCCGGCGGGGAGCTGTTTTTT. Protein sequence: CASRPFLRESPGGELFF. J is TRBJ2-2 and V is TRBV28; TRBD2 matches at 7 bases. This CDR3 has 17 residues. Germline CDR1 is MDHEN and CDR2 is SYDVKM. The V segment lost 6 bases and the J segment 7 bases; nucleotides outside the gene matches: 17. Filled out from reference TRBV28 and TRBJ2-2, the complete variable domain reads DVKVTQSSRYLVKRTGEKVFLECVQDMDHENMFWYRQDPGLGLRLIYFSYDVKMKEKGDIPEGYSVSREKKERFSLILESASTNQTSMYLCASRPFLRESPGGELFFGEGSRLTVL.